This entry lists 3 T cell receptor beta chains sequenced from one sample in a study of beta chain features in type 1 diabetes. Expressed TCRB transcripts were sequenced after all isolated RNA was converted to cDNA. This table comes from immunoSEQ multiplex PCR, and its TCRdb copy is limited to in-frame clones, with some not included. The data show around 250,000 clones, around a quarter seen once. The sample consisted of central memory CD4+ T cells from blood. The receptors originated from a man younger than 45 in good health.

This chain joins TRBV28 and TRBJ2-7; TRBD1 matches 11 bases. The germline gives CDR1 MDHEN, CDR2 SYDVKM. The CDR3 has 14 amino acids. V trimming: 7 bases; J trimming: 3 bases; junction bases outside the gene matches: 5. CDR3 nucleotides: TGTGCCAGCAAATTCGGGACAGGGGGCTACGAGCAGTACTTC. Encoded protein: CASKFGTGGYEQYF.

CDR3 loop: CAWRGDRGEKLFF. The CDR3, as DNA: TGTGCCTGGAGAGGGGACAGGGGCGAAAAACTGTTTTTT. The rearrangement links TRBV30 to TRBJ1-4; 10 bases fit TRBD1. The germline V gene has CDR1 GTSNPN and CDR2 SVGIG (reference sequence). CDR3 length equals 13 residues. V was pared by 3 bases and J by 8 bases, with 3 bases of the junction left unmatched.

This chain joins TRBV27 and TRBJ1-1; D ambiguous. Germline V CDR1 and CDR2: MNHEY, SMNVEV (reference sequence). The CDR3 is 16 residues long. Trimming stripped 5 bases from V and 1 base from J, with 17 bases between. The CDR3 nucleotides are TGTGCCAGCAGTCCCCGGGGAGGGAAAGGGAACACTGAAGCTTTCTTT. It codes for CASSPRGGKGNTEAFF.